This T cell receptor (beta chain) emerged from a study of blood T cell repertoires in COVID-19. Overall study: Some COVID-19 samples were acute and others convalescent; all came from the United States, Italy and Spain. T cells, B-cell-depleted T cells, or PBMCs provided the cDNA or gDNA that served as material.

This CDR3 has 16 residues. V lost 3 bases and J lost 2; bases outside the gene matches: 8. Germline V lookup: CDR1 MNHEY, CDR2 SVGEGT. Authors' data handling: Amplifying reference gene primers gave estimates of nucleated cell counts. The data were produced by immunoSEQ multiplex PCR, yet TCRdb's version contains in-frame clones alone and is incomplete. The V and J calls and the clone size are those of that table, but D and trimming were determined from the DNA. The table shows approximately 190,000 clones, with about 88% occurring only once. There are many counts of this clone. Ages ranged from about 18 to 89 years, with residence in fewer than 25 US areas.

The receptor comes from a woman in her 40s in a cohort exposed to, infected with or recovered from COVID-19 (not recorded which). Sequencing used PBMCs or T cells enriched from blood (not recorded which). The chain joins TRBV6-2 or TRBV6-3 to TRBJ2-7; 9 positions match TRBD1. CDR3 amino acids: CASSYVGTGSPYEQYF. For the CDR3, the DNA is TGTGCCAGCAGTTATGTAGGGACAGGGAGTCCCTACGAGCAGTACTTC.